The clone carrying this T cell receptor (beta chain) was detected only a few times. Antigen: not known. Total RNA (approximately 500 ng) served as template for TCR beta cDNA synthesis primed by a constant-region primer. Researchers made the TCR beta libraries by running three nested multiplex PCR rounds with slightly modified ARM-PCR. The first two PCR rounds, around 11 cycles each, used TRBV1-TRBV30 forward primers and a C-beta reverse primer. MiXCR, applied by TCRdb to the multiplex PCR reads, yields one record per CDR3 protein. The sample includes hundreds of thousands of distinct CDR3 sequences, roughly three fifths of them seen just once. The data stem from a study of tumor-infiltrating lymphocytes in primary liver carcinoma. Study details: Surgical resection served as treatment for the primary liver carcinoma of these patients. Broader study findings: Samples, which were bulk and unsorted, did not allow CD4+ and CD8+ repertoires to be compared.

Germline DNA was also extracted, and blood RNA derived from unsorted whole blood. Before surgery, 3.5 to 4.5 milliliters of EDTA blood were taken. Germline lookup yields CDR1 MDHEN and CDR2 SYDVKM. The V end lost 2 bases, the J end lost 4 bases, and 8 bases lay between the germline ends. The CDR3 runs 13 residues. The receptor's source is a young woman with primary liver carcinoma and hepatitis B virus infection. This rearrangement joins TRBV28 to TRBJ1-2, with unresolved D. The material sequenced was peripheral blood. CDR3: CASSLGPSYGYTF. In nucleotides, the CDR3 is TGTGCCAGCAGTTTAGGGCCGAGCTATGGCTACACCTTC.